Presented here are 25 T cell receptor beta chains from one specimen sequenced in a study of vaccination effects on CD4 cells after COVID-19. Some clones are missing from TCRdb's copy, which holds only in-frame ones; the method was immunoSEQ multiplex PCR. The sample has tens of thousands of clones, over 70% seen once; the top ten hold 3% to 4%. Antigens for these TCRs are unknown. Antigen-specific CD4+ T cells were expanded (with viral peptide pools) by the ViraFEST assay ahead of sequencing. Cultured cells yielded isolated CD4+ T cells after less than 11 days. Nucleocapsid antibody tests were negative, and the vaccine recipients had no prior SARS-CoV-2 infection. The specimen was CD4+ T cells from PBMCs cultured with HCoV-OC43 spike peptides, collected before COVID-19 vaccination. Subset in this sample: HCoV-OC43 spike overlapping peptide pool stimulation. These TCRs come from a human donor who received a COVID-19 vaccine.

This clone was recorded once. The CDR3 region has the DNA TGTGCCAGCAGTTGGCTGTTGGGACTAGGGAACAATGAGCAGTTCTTC. This sequence encodes CASSWLLGLGNNEQFF. J is TRBJ2-1 and V is TRBV7-9, with 8 bases that match TRBD2. Germline trimming cut 6 bases from V and 5 bases from J; bases unmatched to any gene: 12. From germline, CDR1 is SEHNR and CDR2 FQNEAQ (reference sequence). The CDR3 has 16 amino acids. Full variable domain (missing parts from reference TRBV7-9 and TRBJ2-1): DTGVSQNPRHKITKRGQNVTFRCDPISEHNRLYWYRQTLGQGPEFLTYFQNEAQLEKSRLLSDRFSAERPKGSFSTLEIQRTEQGDSAMYLCASSWLLGLGNNEQFFGPGTRLTVL.

V gene TRBV27 combines with J gene TRBJ1-5; tentatively, D is TRBD1 (6 bases). CDR3 length: 17 residues. Germline V gene sequence: CDR1 MNHEY, CDR2 SMNVEV (reference sequence). V gave up 0 bases and J gave up 0 bases, with 12 bases separating them. The CDR3: CASSLSSTGNSNQPQHF. Written as DNA, the CDR3 is TGTGCCAGCAGTTTATCATCGACAGGTAATAGCAATCAGCCCCAGCATTTT.

Note on this clone: The same CDR3 also results from other DNA sequences found in this sample. The rearrangement uses TRBV11-2 and TRBJ2-5, with a weak D call TRBD1 (6 bases). The CDR3 totals 13 residues. Germline CDR1 and CDR2: SGHAT and FQNNGV. V lost 5 bases and J lost 5, with 12 bases in between. CDR3 sequence: CASSRQGIETQYF. CDR3 in DNA: TGTGCCAGCAGCCGGCAGGGGATCGAGACCCAGTACTTC.

The chain recombines TRBV28 with TRBJ1-2; unclear D gene. Trimming took off 8 bases at V and 5 bases at J, with 9 bases between the two ends. Looked up from germline, CDR1 is MDHEN and CDR2 is SYDVKM. This CDR3 has 11 residues. The CDR3 sequence: CASLQNYGYTF. The CDR3 coding sequence is TGTGCCAGCTTACAGAATTATGGCTACACCTTC.

The chain uses TRBV27 and TRBJ1-1; D remains ambiguous. The ends were cut back, 6 bases at V and 0 bases at J, with 11 bases in the middle. The germline gives CDR1 MNHEY, CDR2 SMNVEV (reference sequence). The CDR3 length is 14 residues. CDR3: CASSAPQLNTEAFF. DNA for the CDR3: TGTGCCAGCAGCGCCCCGCAGCTGAACACTGAAGCTTTCTTT.

V is TRBV28 and J is TRBJ1-3, with D possibly matching TRBD1 (5 bases). This CDR3 is built from 16 residues. Germline V gives CDR1 MDHEN, CDR2 SYDVKM. V was trimmed by 2 bases and J by 4 bases, leaving 15 bases between them. The CDR3 protein is CASSLSGRVGGNTIYF. The DNA for the CDR3 is TGTGCCAGCAGTTTAAGCGGCAGGGTGGGCGGAAACACCATATATTTT.

The V call is TRBV5-4, the J call TRBJ2-3; D not resolved. Germline V gene data show CDR1 as SGHNT and CDR2 as YYREEE (reference sequence). Trimming removed 2 bases from V and 3 bases from J, with 7 bases in between. There are 13 residues in the CDR3. The CDR3 DNA reads as TGTGCCAGCAGCTTAAGACTTACAGATACGCAGTATTTT. Encoded protein: CASSLRLTDTQYF.

This clone was counted a few times. The chain couples TRBV5-5 to TRBJ1-4; D not certain. This CDR3 comprises 14 residues. Trimming left V 2 bases short and J 0 bases short, with 5 bases between. CDR1 and CDR2 (germline): SGHKS, YYEKEE (reference sequence). The CDR3 protein is CASSFAATNEKLFF. The DNA of the CDR3 is TGTGCCAGCAGCTTCGCCGCAACTAATGAAAAACTGTTTTTT.

The V and J genes are TRBV6-2 or TRBV6-3 and TRBJ2-5; D is undetermined. V gave up 0 bases and J gave up 5 bases, with 10 bases separating them. CDR3 length equals 14 residues. Germline V gene lookup returns CDR1 MNHEY and CDR2 SVGEGT. The CDR3 DNA sequence: TGTGCCAGCAGTTACTCTAGGGTTGGGGAGACCCAGTACTTC. Translated: CASSYSRVGETQYF.

Only one count was recorded for this clone. This chain uses TRBV5-1 with TRBJ1-3; D is ambiguous. Germline V gene data show CDR1 as SGHRS and CDR2 as YFSETQ. The CDR3 length is 16 residues. V lost 0 bases, J lost 0 bases, and 10 bases lay in between. The DNA for the CDR3 is TGCGCCAGCAGCTTGGAGCGCGCCAACTCTGGAAACACCATATATTTT. This gives the protein CASSLERANSGNTIYF.

The rearrangement links TRBV24-1 to TRBJ1-2, with a tentative D call TRBD1 (5 bases). The V and J ends lost 1 base and 7 bases respectively, with 12 bases between them. Germline V lookup: CDR1 KGHDR, CDR2 SFDVKD. The CDR3 spans 14 residues. The CDR3 region is CATSDLNQGFGYTF. CDR3 bases: TGTGCCACCAGTGATTTAAACCAGGGCTTTGGCTACACCTTC.

The CDR3 bases are TGTGCCAGCTCACCGGGTAGGGGGGGAGGGATTTACTACGGGGCCAACGTCCTGACTTTC. Its translation: CASSPGRGGGIYYGANVLTF. The chain has TRBV9 and TRBJ2-6, with D possibly being TRBD2 (7 bases). Germline V gene sequence: CDR1 SGDLS, CDR2 YYNGEE. V lost 7 bases to trimming and J lost 4 bases, with 30 bases between them. The CDR3 runs to 20 residues.

This clone was recorded only once. The gene calls are TRBV14 and TRBJ1-1; D unclear. Trimming cost V 6 bases and J 4 bases, with 12 bases left between them. In germline, CDR1 is SGHDN, CDR2 FVKESK. This CDR3 is 13 amino acids long. The CDR3 region has the DNA TGTGCCAGCAGTTCTTACGCGACCACTGAAGCTTTCTTT. Translation gives CASSSYATTEAFF.

J is TRBJ2-1 and V is TRBV5-1; 7 bases are shared with TRBD1. Germline lookup yields CDR1 SGHRS and CDR2 YFSETQ. V dropped 4 bases and J dropped 7; count of bases not matched to a gene: 5. The CDR3 covers 13 residues. CDR3 sequence reads: CASSVGTANEQFF. CDR3 sequence (DNA): TGCGCCAGCAGCGTCGGGACAGCTAATGAGCAGTTCTTC.

The chain combines TRBV29-1 with TRBJ2-1, with 7 bases that match TRBD1. V trimming: 7 bases; J trimming: 5 bases; junction bases outside the gene matches: 8. CDR1 SQVTM and CDR2 ANQGSEA come from the germline V gene. This CDR3 contains 13 residues. The CDR3, as DNA: TGCAGCGCAGTGGGACAGTCGGACAATGAGCAGTTCTTC. Protein: CSAVGQSDNEQFF.

This rearrangement joins TRBV7-2 to TRBJ1-6; D is uncertain. The germline V gene has CDR1 SGHTA and CDR2 FQGNSA. V was cut by 1 base and J by 6 bases, with 16 bases left in between. This CDR3 contains 17 residues. CDR3 in DNA: TGTGCCAGCAGCTTAGGTTTCCCGCCGGCCTCTAATTCACCCCTCCACTTT. Translating gives CASSLGFPPASNSPLHF.

This clone turned up a few times. This chain uses TRBV7-2 with TRBJ1-1; no clear D gene. Trimming pared 5 bases from V and 11 bases from J, leaving 12 bases between. The germline V gene encodes CDR1 SGHTA and CDR2 FQGNSA. The CDR3 totals 11 residues. This chain's CDR3 is CASSLGRVAFF. For the CDR3, the DNA is TGTGCCAGCAGCCTAGGGAGGGTGGCTTTCTTT.

V usage is TRBV15 and J usage is TRBJ2-5; D gene uncertain. V lost 1 base and J 5 bases, leaving 8 bases between the germline ends. Germline values: CDR1 LNHNV, CDR2 YYDKDF (reference sequence). This CDR3 contains 13 residues. The CDR3 reads CATSRVIGETQYF. CDR3 DNA sequence: TGTGCCACCAGCAGAGTCATCGGGGAGACCCAGTACTTC.

The genes are TRBV29-1 and TRBJ2-1; 12 positions match TRBD1. This CDR3 is built from 13 residues. Germline trimming cut 7 bases from V and 7 bases from J; bases unmatched to any gene: 5. Germline loops: CDR1 SQVTM, CDR2 ANQGSEA. The CDR3 protein is CSAEGQGANEQFF. In DNA form, the CDR3 reads TGCAGCGCTGAGGGACAGGGGGCGAATGAGCAGTTCTTC.

This clone turned up a few times. The CDR3 sequence: CASNPGPAAGNYGYTF. In nucleotides, the CDR3 is TGTGCCAGCAACCCCGGCCCGGCAGCAGGAAACTATGGCTACACCTTC. This sequence joins TRBV7-2 and TRBJ1-2; D call uncertain. CDR3 length: 16 residues. Germline V gives CDR1 SGHTA, CDR2 FQGNSA. The ends were cut back, 7 bases at V and 2 bases at J, with 20 bases in the middle.

V and J are TRBV5-1 and TRBJ2-5; D gene ambiguous. Trimming shortened V by 1 base and J by 0 bases, and 1 base separated the two germline ends. Germline V CDR1 and CDR2: SGHRS, YFSETQ. This CDR3 is 12 amino acids long. CDR3 region: CASSLYQETQYF. The CDR3 nucleotides read TGCGCCAGCAGCTTGTACCAAGAGACCCAGTACTTC.

The J gene is TRBJ2-5, the V gene TRBV21-1; the table's D call TRBD1 went unverified against the DNA. TRBV21-1 is tagged as a pseudogene. The CDR3 contains 13 residues. The chain's CDR3 is CASSRQVWETQYF. CDR3 bases: TGTGCCAGCAGCAGACAGGTTTGGGAGACCCAGTACTTC.

This clone was seen a few times. The chain has TRBV2 and TRBJ1-1, with TRBD1 as a possible D gene (5 bases). V dropped 6 bases and J dropped 6 bases, with 14 bases sitting between them. There are 13 residues in the CDR3. Germline V gives CDR1 SNHLY, CDR2 FYNNEI. The CDR3 spells CASREDNGAEAFF. CDR3 sequence (DNA): TGTGCCAGCAGGGAGGACAACGGAGCTGAAGCTTTCTTT.

The J gene is TRBJ1-5, the V gene TRBV6-5; no firm D call. The CDR3 runs 11 residues. Trimming cost V 7 bases and J 3 bases, with 4 bases left between them. CDR1 is MNHEY, CDR2 SVGAGI, per germline. The CDR3 DNA follows: TGTGCCAGCACGAACAATCAGCCCCAGCATTTT. This gives the protein CASTNNQPQHF.

The chain links TRBV6-5 to TRBJ1-5; TRBD1 aligns across 9 bases. The germline V gene has CDR1 MNHEY and CDR2 SVGAGI. This CDR3 has 14 amino acids. Trimming removed 4 bases from V and 4 bases from J; junction bases left unmatched: 2. CDR3 region: CASSWGQGNQPQHF. The CDR3 coding sequence is TGTGCCAGCAGTTGGGGACAGGGAAATCAGCCCCAGCATTTT.